A single sample is the source of the 20 T cell receptor beta chains below, sequenced in a study of T cells after yellow fever vaccination (dated by TCRdb to about 2019). Library method: 5' RACE. The sequencer listed for this sample is Illumina HiSeq 2500. The public reads were run again by TCRdb, first through fastp at Q25 and then through MiXCR, and only productive beta chains were kept. Each entry is one CDR3 protein sequence, shown with its most common DNA and genes. The table for this sample lists fewer than 350,000 distinct CDR3 sequences; roughly 9.4% of them were counted only once. Around 17% of the sample belongs to the ten largest clones. The sample's treatment or condition label, in plain terms: live attenuated yellow fever vaccine strain. The sample was PBMCs, taken on the day of the first yellow fever vaccination. The receptor set was obtained from a man younger than 30 who received the YFV17D yellow fever vaccine.

The rearrangement joins TRBV10-3 to TRBJ1-2; D is uncertain. CDR1 is ENHRY and CDR2 is SYGVKD in the germline V gene. There are 13 residues in the CDR3. V lost 3 bases to trimming and J lost 8 bases, with 13 bases between them. In nucleotides, the CDR3 is TGTGCCATCAGTGAATCTCCCGCGGGAGGCTACACCTTC. This gives the protein CAISESPAGGYTF.

There are a few counts of this clonotype. V gene TRBV11-1 combines with J gene TRBJ2-5; either TRBD1 or TRBD2 may supply D (5 bases each). The CDR3 has 14 residues. The germline CDR1 and CDR2 sequences are SGHAT and FQDESV (reference sequence). The V end lost 5 bases, the J end lost 2 bases, and 12 bases lay between the germline ends. DNA for the CDR3: TGTGCCAGCAGCATTCGGGGCCTACAAGAGACCCAGTACTTC. It specifies CASSIRGLQETQYF. Full variable domain (rest looked up from reference TRBV11-1 and TRBJ2-5): EAEVAQSPRYKITEKSQAVAFWCDPISGHATLYWYRQILGQGPELLVQFQDESVVDDSQLPKDRFSAERLKGVDSTLKIQPAELGDSAMYLCASSIRGLQETQYFGPGTRLLVL.

The V call is TRBV5-1, the J call TRBJ2-7; maybe TRBD1 (6 bases). V was trimmed by 2 bases and J by 3 bases, leaving 15 bases between them. The CDR3 spans 15 residues. In germline, CDR1 is SGHRS, CDR2 YFSETQ. The chain's CDR3 is CASSFVQGLNYEQYF. CDR3 nucleotide sequence: TGCGCCAGCAGCTTTGTACAGGGATTAAACTACGAGCAGTACTTC.

The chain joins TRBV7-2 to TRBJ2-6; TRBD1 is a possible D gene (6 bases). This CDR3 is built from 17 residues. Per the germline V gene, CDR1 is SGHTA and CDR2 is FQGNSA. V lost 5 bases and J lost 0, with 14 bases in between. This CDR3 is CASSAQGPRSGANVLTF. The CDR3 nucleotides are TGTGCCAGCAGCGCACAGGGACCCCGCTCTGGGGCCAACGTCCTGACTTTC.

This clonotype was seen a few times. The chain employs TRBV4-3 and TRBJ2-4; D is ambiguous. Per germline, CDR1 LGHNA and CDR2 YSLEER. V lost 1 base and J 0 bases, leaving 13 bases between the germline ends. The CDR3 sequence is 17 residues long. In nucleotides, the CDR3 is TGCGCCAGCAGCCAAGGTGGGCTAGAACTAGCCAAAAACATTCAGTACTTC. Translation gives CASSQGGLELAKNIQYF.

This chain links TRBV5-5 with TRBJ2-1, with D hard to call. This CDR3 comprises 13 residues. Trimming cost V 1 base and J 4 bases, with 6 bases left between them. Germline CDR1 reads SGHKS; CDR2 reads YYEKEE (reference sequence). The CDR3 is CASSLTEYNEQFF. The CDR3 DNA is TGTGCCAGCAGCTTGACAGAGTACAATGAGCAGTTCTTC.

V is TRBV7-2 and J is TRBJ2-2, with 8 bases that match TRBD1. Trimming took 3 bases from V and 6 from J; bases not matched to a gene: 3. Germline CDR1 and CDR2: SGHTA and FQGNSA. The CDR3 is 14 residues long. CDR3 in amino acids: CASSFDRGSGELFF. The CDR3 DNA reads TGTGCCAGCAGCTTCGACAGGGGATCCGGGGAGCTGTTTTTT.

This clonotype was detected only a few times. This chain uses TRBV28 with TRBJ2-7; 7 bases agree with TRBD1. Germline CDR1 MDHEN, CDR2 SYDVKM. The CDR3 loop spans 14 amino acids. V shed 6 bases, J shed 6 bases, and the junction held 11 bases outside the gene matches. CDR3 bases: TGTGCCAGCAGCCAGCCGGGACAGCGCTCCGAGCAGTACTTC. Encoded protein: CASSQPGQRSEQYF.

This clonotype showed up many times. CDR3 sequence: CASSVLAGDNIQYF. CDR3 DNA sequence: TGTGCCAGCAGTGTCCTAGCGGGGGATAACATTCAGTACTTC. The rearrangement uses TRBV2 and TRBJ2-4, with 10 bases matching TRBD2. Germline V gene sequence: CDR1 SNHLY, CDR2 FYNNEI. This CDR3 region has 14 residues. Losses at the gene ends were 4 bases for V and 7 bases for J; bases not matched to a gene: 4.

This clonotype has ten or more counts. The gene calls are TRBV29-1 and TRBJ1-2, with TRBD1 as a possible D gene (5 bases). The germline V gene has CDR1 SQVTM and CDR2 ANQGSEA. V was clipped by 4 bases and J by 2 bases, with 8 bases between them. This CDR3 has 12 amino acids. This CDR3 reads CSVVGGNYGYTF. As DNA, the CDR3 is TGCAGCGTTGTTGGGGGGAACTATGGCTACACCTTC.

The sample holds a few counts of this clonotype. J is TRBJ2-6 and V is TRBV5-6; TRBD2 matches 11 bases. The CDR3 totals 18 residues. The junction had 6 bases not matched to a gene; V was cut back by 4 bases and J by 0 bases. Germline V gives CDR1 SGHDT, CDR2 YYEEEE. CDR3 residues: CASSPLAGALSGANVLTF. The CDR3 DNA follows: TGTGCCAGCAGCCCACTAGCGGGGGCGCTCTCTGGGGCCAACGTCCTGACTTTC.

V is TRBV19 and J is TRBJ1-4; D unclear. The germline V gene encodes CDR1 LNHDA and CDR2 SQIVND (reference sequence). Trimming removed 3 bases at V and 8 bases at J, with 7 bases between. The CDR3 extends over 12 amino acids. CDR3 residues: CASSIVGEKLFF. CDR3 bases: TGTGCCAGTAGTATCGTGGGAGAAAAACTGTTTTTT. The variable domain in full, completed from reference TRBV19 and TRBJ1-4, reads DGGITQSPKYLFRKEGQNVTLSCEQNLNHDAMYWYRQDPGQGLRLIYYSQIVNDFQKGDIAEGYSVSREKKESFPLTVTSAQKNPTAFYLCASSIVGEKLFFGSGTQLSVL.

This clonotype was seen ten or more times. The rearrangement uses TRBV9 and TRBJ2-2, with 10 bases matching TRBD1. The CDR3 spans 15 residues. J lost 5 bases, V lost 2 bases, and 3 bases had no gene match. Germline values: CDR1 SGDLS, CDR2 YYNGEE. CDR3 sequence: CASSVRQGATGELFF. The DNA of the CDR3 is TGTGCCAGCAGCGTGCGACAGGGGGCGACCGGGGAGCTGTTTTTT.

The rearrangement joins TRBV7-2 to TRBJ2-1, with 7 bases matching TRBD2. V trimming: 7 bases; J trimming: 0 bases; junction bases outside the gene matches: 6. Germline V gene sequence: CDR1 SGHTA, CDR2 FQGNSA. This CDR3 contains 15 residues. CDR3: CASTSSGASYNEQFF. The CDR3 DNA follows: TGTGCCAGCACCTCAAGCGGGGCCTCCTACAATGAGCAGTTCTTC.

This clonotype turned up a few times. This rearrangement joins TRBV25-1 to TRBJ2-1; no clear D. Germline-derived CDR1 and CDR2 are MGHDK and SYGVNS. The CDR3 contains 12 residues. Trimming removed 3 bases from V and 7 bases from J, with 7 bases in between. DNA for the CDR3: TGTGCCAGCAGTGACCGAGGTAATGAGCAGTTCTTC. This sequence encodes CASSDRGNEQFF. Together with reference TRBV25-1 and TRBJ2-1, the CDR3 gives the full variable domain: EADIYQTPRYLVIGTGKKITLECSQTMGHDKMYWYQQDPGMELHLIHYSYGVNSTEKGDLSSESTVSRIRTEHFPLTLESARPSHTSQYLCASSDRGNEQFFGPGTRLTVL.

At least ten counts were recorded for this clonotype. The chain links TRBV4-1 to TRBJ2-7, with D possibly being TRBD1 (5 bases). V lost 4 bases and J lost 5, with 12 bases in between. This CDR3 spans 13 amino acids. CDR1 is MGHRA and CDR2 is YSYEKL in the germline V gene. CDR3 amino acids: CASSPSQGNEQYF. The CDR3 nucleotides are TGCGCCAGCAGCCCGAGCCAGGGTAACGAGCAGTACTTC.

This clonotype came up a few times. The chain has TRBV25-1 and TRBJ1-6; 8 nucleotides line up with TRBD1. The V and J ends lost 3 bases and 9 bases, in that order; junction bases with no gene match: 7. The germline CDR1 and CDR2 sequences are MGHDK and SYGVNS. This CDR3 is 15 amino acids long. CDR3 sequence (DNA): TGTGCCAGCAGTGAGTCCGAACAGGGGGTTTCACCCCTCCACTTT. Translated, it gives CASSESEQGVSPLHF.

This clonotype was counted many times. The chain joins TRBV6-1 to TRBJ1-1; no clear D gene. CDR1 is MNHNS, CDR2 SASEGT, per germline. Trimming shortened V by 3 bases and J by 0 bases, and 5 bases separated the two germline ends. CDR3 length: 13 residues. CDR3 region: CASSETVNTEAFF. CDR3 bases: TGTGCCAGCAGTGAGACGGTGAACACTGAAGCTTTCTTT.

This clonotype has more than one count but fewer than ten. This chain connects TRBV6-2 or TRBV6-3 to TRBJ2-7, with D perhaps TRBD1 (6 bases). The CDR3 extends over 11 amino acids. Per the germline V gene, CDR1 is MNHEY and CDR2 is SVGEGT. V was cut by 8 bases and J by 3 bases, with 8 bases left in between. CDR3 DNA sequence: TGTGCCAGCGGACAGTACTACGAGCAGTACGTC. This gives the protein CASGQYYEQYV.

This clonotype was seen repeatedly, ten times or more. This rearrangement joins TRBV6-5 to TRBJ2-2; TRBD2 matches at 7 bases. The CDR3 has 14 amino acids. V was clipped by 8 bases and J by 3 bases; unmatched bases: 6. CDR1 and CDR2 (germline): MNHEY, SVGAGI. The CDR3 sequence is CASGSGGYTGELFF. CDR3 coding DNA: TGTGCCAGCGGTTCGGGGGGTTACACCGGGGAGCTGTTTTTT.